This TCR beta chain comes out of a study of cytomegalovirus exposure and HLA in healthy donors. Study observations and caveats: One cluster of highly shared sequence variants probably arose as a sequencing artifact. Per a prior analysis, the majority of TCR beta V segments were productive roughly 87% or roughly 30% of the time.

Germline CDR1 MNHNY, CDR2 SVGAGI (reference sequence). The V gene end was trimmed by 6 bases and the J gene end by 6 bases; junction bases not matched to a gene: 7. The CDR3 spans 15 residues. Among the donors, all were healthy bone marrow donors. This clone showed up just a few times. Its antigen is not known. PCR employed 60 Vbeta and 13 Jbeta primers. Original processing methods: Among the unique TCR beta chains that a later analysis counted, 70 million to 85 million in all, roughly 10 million were shared. Sequencing was performed with immunoSEQ multiplex PCR; in TCRdb, only in-frame clones are kept and a portion is missing. V and J calls and clone size are those listed in that table; D and trimming were worked out from the DNA. The sample contains 180,000 or so clones, less than 80% of which appear only once.

The chain joins TRBV6-6 to TRBJ2-2; 10 positions match TRBD2. The material sequenced was PBMCs. The source of this sequence is a man aged 18 to 29 in good health and CMV-seronegative. This CDR3 is CASREREGHSGELFF. CDR3 DNA: TGTGCCAGCAGAGAGCGGGAGGGCCATTCCGGGGAGCTGTTTTTT.